The clone carrying this T cell receptor (beta chain) was recorded a few times. Its antigen is not identified. Per the germline V gene, CDR1 is KGHDR and CDR2 is SFDVKD. This CDR3 spans 17 amino acids. V was pared by 3 bases and J by 1 base, with 17 bases between. The sample is drawn from a study of T cell repertoires in cytomegalovirus infection. Overall study context: Through public TCR beta signatures, both CMV infection and matching HLA type were indicated. General study results and limits: Accumulated public TCR beta family frequency recognized individuals carrying CMV together with the relevant HLA. CMV-specific TCR beta clonotypes restricted by HLA-C dominated the ex vivo response.

TCRdb reprocessed the reads with MiXCR, giving one entry per CDR3 protein. The table lists around 450,000 distinct CDR3 sequences, roughly 30% of them singletons. The clonotype comes from a human donor in good health (CMV status not recorded). Some clones in this sample may be carry-over from other donors' samples. The sample taken for sequencing was PBMCs. This chain connects TRBV24-1 to TRBJ2-5, with D tentatively TRBD1 (6 bases). The chain's CDR3 is CATSDLTRTELQETQYF. The CDR3 coding sequence is TGTGCCACCAGTGATCTGACCCGGACAGAGCTCCAAGAGACCCAGTACTTC.